This T cell receptor beta chain emerged from a study of cytomegalovirus exposure and HLA in healthy donors. Data came from immunoSEQ multiplex PCR; TCRdb stores just in-frame clones and leaves some out. The table shows some 90,000 clones, with about 90% occurring only once. Sequenced input: PBMCs. This receptor was taken from a man aged 18 to 30 in good health and CMV-seropositive.

CDR3 sequence: CASSLYRGEKLFF. CDR3 DNA sequence: TGTGCCAGCAGCTTGTATAGGGGGGAAAAACTGTTTTTT. The rearrangement joins TRBV7-6 to TRBJ1-4; a weak D match, TRBD1 (6 bases). The CDR3 sequence is 13 residues long. Germline values: CDR1 SGHVS, CDR2 FNYEAQ. The V end was cut by 3 bases, the J end by 8 bases, with 10 bases between.